Shown below are 21 T cell receptor beta chains from a single sample sequenced in a study of T cells in women clearing cervical HPV infection. The data were produced by immunoSEQ multiplex PCR, yet TCRdb's version contains in-frame clones alone and is incomplete. The ten most abundant clones cover 6.5% to 8% of a sample with tens of thousands of clones. Sequences were obtained from blood buffy coat. These receptor sequences come from a woman between 18 and 70 years old with a cervical HPV16 infection that either progressed to CIN3+ or cleared (not recorded which).

As to this clone: The CDR3 extends 3 residues past the end of the read, so its final part is completed from the germline J gene. This rearrangement joins TRBV6-1 to TRBJ1-6; 9 bases are a match to TRBD1. V was pared by 3 bases and J by 10 bases, with 4 bases of the junction left unmatched. This CDR3 has 14 amino acids. Per the germline V gene, CDR1 is MNHNS and CDR2 is SASEGT. The sequenced part of the CDR3 DNA is TGTGCCAGCAGTGAGACAGGGGGGGAGTCACCC. Its translation is CASSETGGESP. The entire CDR3 protein reads CASSETGGESPLHF.

With regard to this clone: The read falls 3 residues short of the CDR3 end, and the missing part is taken from the germline J gene. The V and J genes are TRBV5-1 and TRBJ2-3; 12 nucleotides match TRBD1. CDR1 is SGHRS, CDR2 YFSETQ, per germline. The junction had 8 bases not matched to a gene; V was cut back by 4 bases and J by 8 bases. The CDR3 extends over 15 amino acids. CDR3 loop: CASSPTGQGAGTQYF. CDR3 DNA (partial): TGCGCCAGCAGCCCAACGGGACAGGGGGCGGGTACG.

A remark on this clone: Coverage ceases 3 residues before the CDR3 finishes, and the germline J gene fills in the end. The chain couples TRBV5-5 to TRBJ1-1, with 7 bases identical to TRBD1. Trimming at V came to 4 bases and at J to 2 bases, leaving 2 bases not matched to a gene. The CDR3 consists of 13 residues. Per germline, CDR1 SGHKS and CDR2 YYEKEE (reference sequence). The sequenced CDR3 bases are TGTGCCAGCAGCAGACAGGGAAACACTGAA. Its translation is CASSRQGNTE. The full CDR3 protein is CASSRQGNTEAFF.

Points on this clone: The missing CDR3 end, 3 residues past where the read stops, is filled in from the germline J gene. V is TRBV29-1 and J is TRBJ1-2; 7 nucleotides line up with TRBD1. Germline V gene lookup returns CDR1 SQVTM and CDR2 ANQGSEA. V was pared by 1 base and J by 2 bases, with 7 bases of the junction left unmatched. The CDR3 sequence is 15 residues long. The sequenced part of the CDR3 DNA is TGCAGCGTTGAAGTTCCGGGACAGCCCAACTATGGC. It specifies CSVEVPGQPNYG. The complete CDR3 reads CSVEVPGQPNYGYTF.

On this clone itself: The read halts 3 residues ahead of the CDR3 end, with the missing end drawn from the germline J gene. The V call is TRBV20-1, the J call TRBJ1-3, with D perhaps TRBD1 (6 bases). Deletions cut 6 bases from V and 5 bases from J, with 14 bases between. Looked up from germline, CDR1 is DFQATT and CDR2 is SNEGSKA (reference sequence). The CDR3 has 13 residues. The CDR3 loop reads CSAPDRQRNTIYF. The CDR3 DNA, read in part, is TGCAGTGCCCCGGACAGACAAAGAAACACC.

Regarding this clone: The read gets to within 3 residues of the CDR3 end, and the germline J gene fills in the rest. This chain connects TRBV20-1 to TRBJ2-3; 14 bases line up with TRBD2. Losses at the gene ends were 5 bases for V and 6 bases for J; bases not matched to a gene: 10. Germline V gene sequence: CDR1 DFQATT, CDR2 SNEGSKA (reference sequence). The CDR3 length is 16 residues. The CDR3 is CSARGLAGEVWDTQYF. Incomplete CDR3 DNA: TGCAGTGCTCGGGGACTAGCGGGAGAGGTGTGGGATACG.

About this clone itself: The sequence runs out 3 residues before the end of the CDR3; the remainder is reconstructed from the germline J gene. The chain combines TRBV7-6 with TRBJ2-1; D not certain. The CDR3 is 13 amino acids. The V gene lost 3 bases and the J gene lost 2 bases, with 5 bases spanning the gap. The germline gives CDR1 SGHVS, CDR2 FNYEAQ. This CDR3 is CASSLATYNEQFF. Partial CDR3 DNA: TGTGCCAGCAGCTTGGCAACCTACAATGAG.

A note on this clone: Coverage ceases 3 residues before the CDR3 finishes, and the germline J gene fills in the end. V is TRBV2 and J is TRBJ1-2, with TRBD1 matching 9 bases. The germline V gene has CDR1 SNHLY and CDR2 FYNNEI. The CDR3 is 14 amino acids. The V and J ends lost 6 bases and 2 bases, in that order; junction bases with no gene match: 4. The part of the CDR3 DNA that was read is TGTGCCAGCAGGACCGGGACAGGGAACTATGGC. Protein sequence: CASRTGTGNYG. The full CDR3 protein is CASRTGTGNYGYTF.

Worth noting for this clone: Coverage ceases 3 residues before the CDR3 finishes, and the germline J gene fills in the end. The gene calls are TRBV5-1 and TRBJ1-1; 8 bases are shared with TRBD1. The CDR3 runs to 14 residues. Per germline, CDR1 SGHRS and CDR2 YFSETQ. J was trimmed by 2 bases and V by 4 bases; bases with no gene match: 4. The covered CDR3 bases are TGCGCCAGCAGCACCGGACAGGGAAACACTGAA. Translated: CASSTGQGNTE. The whole CDR3 region reads CASSTGQGNTEAFF.

Partial CDR3 DNA: TGCAGTGCCCAAAAAAGCCACCCTAACTATGGC. It codes for CSAQKSHPNYG. The full-length CDR3 reads as CSAQKSHPNYGYTF. This rearrangement joins TRBV20-1 to TRBJ1-2; no definite D call. The CDR3 is cut off 3 residues early in the read; its end comes from the germline J gene. The germline V gene encodes CDR1 DFQATT and CDR2 SNEGSKA (reference sequence). This CDR3 has 14 residues. Deletions cut 6 bases from V and 0 bases from J, with 14 bases between.

As regards this clone: The read gets to within 3 residues of the CDR3 end, and the germline J gene fills in the rest. The V call is TRBV20-1, the J call TRBJ2-1; D gene ambiguous. Trimming removed 6 bases at V and 3 bases at J, with 18 bases between. The CDR3 length is 15 residues. Germline-derived CDR1 and CDR2 are DFQATT and SNEGSKA (reference sequence). The CDR3 bases that were read are TGCAGTGCAACCCGCTCTGGCGGAGTCTACAATGAG. This translates into CSATRSGGVYNE. The full CDR3 protein is CSATRSGGVYNEQFF.

Worth noting for this clone: Coverage ceases 3 residues before the CDR3 finishes, and the germline J gene fills in the end. Other nucleotide sequences in the sample specify the same CDR3. This chain joins TRBV5-1 and TRBJ1-3; TRBD1 aligns across 10 bases. This CDR3 has 16 residues. The trim removed 4 bases at V and 0 bases at J, leaving 4 bases unmatched. CDR1 and CDR2 (germline): SGHRS, YFSETQ. CDR3 DNA, as far as it was read: TGCGCCAGCAGCGGGACAGGGGTCAACTCTGGAAACACC. This encodes CASSGTGVNSGNT. In full, the CDR3 reads CASSGTGVNSGNTIYF.

With regard to this clone: The read comes to an end 3 residues before the CDR3 does, leaving the germline J gene to fill in the end. The rearrangement links TRBV20-1 to TRBJ2-1; TRBD1 matches 7 bases. Germline values: CDR1 DFQATT, CDR2 SNEGSKA (reference sequence). The CDR3 runs 16 residues. Unmatched junction bases numbered 11, after V lost 0 bases and J lost 6 bases. CDR3 sequence reads: CSARDLKGASGNEQFF. The covered CDR3 bases are TGCAGTGCTAGAGATCTTAAGGGGGCTTCGGGCAATGAG.

CDR3 sequence reads: CASSLDRGLEQYF. The part of the CDR3 DNA that was read is TGCGCCAGCAGCTTGGATCGAGGACTCGAG. This rearrangement joins TRBV5-1 to TRBJ2-7; D might be TRBD2 (5 bases). The CDR3 is cut off 3 residues early in the read; its end comes from the germline J gene. V was shortened by 0 bases and J by 6 bases, with 10 bases between the two germline ends. The CDR3 is made up of 13 amino acids. In germline, CDR1 is SGHRS, CDR2 YFSETQ.

With regard to this clone: With the read ending 3 residues before the CDR3 end, the germline J gene is used to fill in that end. V usage is TRBV4-2 and J usage is TRBJ2-1, with 11 bases matching TRBD2. Trimming cost V 0 bases and J 4 bases; bases outside gene matches: 2. The CDR3 extends over 16 amino acids. Per germline, CDR1 LGHNA and CDR2 YNFKEQ. This CDR3 reads CASSQERLAGYNEQFF. CDR3 bases read: TGTGCCAGCAGCCAAGAGCGACTAGCGGGGTACAATGAG.

Concerning this clone: The CDR3 end lies 3 residues beyond the end of the read and is filled in from the germline J gene. V and J are TRBV7-8 and TRBJ2-7; 12 bases fit TRBD2. This CDR3 has 14 amino acids. Germline V gene data show CDR1 as SGHVS and CDR2 as FQNEAQ. After removal of 2 bases from V and 6 bases from J, the junction contained 2 bases not matched to a gene. The DNA read from the CDR3 is TGTGCCAGCAGCTTACTAGCGGGAGGGCGCGAG. Translation gives CASSLLAGGRE. The CDR3 reads in full as CASSLLAGGREQYF.

Notes on this clone: The observed sequence ends 3 residues before the CDR3 terminus, with the missing tail filled in from the germline J gene. The chain links TRBV30 to TRBJ1-1; no clear D gene. CDR1 is GTSNPN and CDR2 is SVGIG in the germline V gene (reference sequence). CDR3 size: 11 residues. CDR3 region: CAGLTSAEAFF. The covered CDR3 bases are TGTGCCGGACTGACTAGCGCAGAA.

Of note for this clone: The sequenced fragment ends 3 residues before the CDR3 boundary, so the rest is inferred from the germline J gene. The rearrangement links TRBV6-2 or TRBV6-3 to TRBJ1-5; D remains unclear. Per germline, CDR1 MNHEY and CDR2 SVGEGT. This CDR3 has 13 amino acids. V was shortened by 3 bases and J by 3 bases, with 6 bases between the two germline ends. The CDR3 here is CASSYAANQPQHF. The covered CDR3 bases are TGTGCCAGCAGTTATGCGGCCAATCAGCCC.

Here the CDR3 reads CASSPVTGPYEQYF. The covered CDR3 bases are TGTGCCAGCTCACCGGTGACAGGGCCCTACGAG. This chain connects TRBV18 to TRBJ2-7; 7 bases are a match to TRBD1. The CDR3 is cut off 3 residues early in the read; its end comes from the germline J gene. This CDR3 region has 14 residues. The J segment lost 2 bases and the V segment lost 3 bases, leaving 4 bases of the junction unmatched. The V gene's germline CDR1 is KGHSH and CDR2 LQKENI.

Points on this clone: Coverage ceases 3 residues before the CDR3 finishes, and the germline J gene fills in the end. The rearrangement links TRBV4-1 to TRBJ2-1; TRBD2 matches 10 bases. The CDR3 runs 18 residues. Germline CDR1 is MGHRA and CDR2 is YSYEKL. The V gene end was trimmed by 5 bases and the J gene end by 2 bases; junction bases not matched to a gene: 12. CDR3 region: CASSRGLSSGGAYNEQFF. CDR3 bases read: TGCGCCAGCAGCAGGGGGTTGAGCAGCGGGGGGGCCTACAATGAG.

To note about this clone: With the read ending 3 residues before the CDR3 end, the germline J gene is used to fill in that end. The rearrangement uses TRBV20-1 and TRBJ2-3, with 7 bases lining up with TRBD2. The CDR3 runs 15 residues. Germline trimming cut 3 bases from V and 2 bases from J; bases unmatched to any gene: 8. The germline CDR1 and CDR2 sequences are DFQATT and SNEGSKA (reference sequence). The sequenced CDR3 bases are TGCAGTGCTAGTGGAGCGGGACGCCCCACAGATACG. Encoded protein: CSASGAGRPTDT. The entire CDR3 protein reads CSASGAGRPTDTQYF.